The sequence of this T cell receptor beta chain was determined in a study of blood T cell repertoires in COVID-19 (TCRdb year 2020). In the study overall: Samples from collaborators originated in the United States, Italy and Spain and spanned both the acute and convalescent phases of COVID-19. The prospective study material was composed of cDNA or gDNA derived from T cells, B-cell-depleted T cells, or PBMCs. Subjects who had been exposed to COVID-19, were actively infected with it, or had recovered from it provided the deeply sampled blood TCRbeta repertoires that made up the dataset. A freely available public database, intended as a resource for researchers studying the immune response to SARS-CoV-2, is where the repertoires were released. The samples were drawn from the first 160 participants of the ongoing ImmuneRACE study and from 1,254 subjects provided by 6 global collaborators. Sample metadata almost always included a de-identified subject ID, COVID-19 status, age in years and sex. HLA class I and class II types, where available, came from metadata supplied by the sample provider rather than from assay-based typing.

What the study reported, not specific to this receptor: Clinical and demographic metadata were provided uncurated, with the amount varying by source and participant.

Each collaborating institution followed its own protocols to collect whole blood in K2EDTA tubes. Collaborator samples were shipped for TCRbeta analysis as frozen whole blood, isolated PBMCs, or DNA extracted from either sample type. Taken from the germline V gene (reference sequence), the CDR1 and CDR2 loops are PRHDT and FYEKMQ. The CDR3 runs 12 amino acids, cysteine and phenylalanine included. The only DNA kept is the CDR3, 36 bases in frame from the first base. V lost 2 bases and J lost 7 bases; the stretch between them is 8 bases long. With respect to this clone: No antigen is known for it. Per-base qualities were not stored, and no clone one base away is much larger.

TCRbeta CDR3 regions were amplified from genomic DNA using the immunoSEQ Assay, a bias-controlled multiplex PCR. In the authors' own workflow: Within the assay, amplification of reference gene primers was used to estimate how many nucleated cells each sample contained. To quantify the absolute abundance of each unique TCRbeta CDR3 rearrangement, sequence reads were collapsed and filtered. For each sample, productive Simpson clonality was calculated as the square root of Simpson's diversity index over productive rearrangements. TCRdb stores this immuneACCESS table with in-frame sequences only. Part of the clones is absent; in the studies checked, under half of the shortfall reflects unresolved V genes, and no reason is known for the rest. D and trimming come from the DNA, and the V and J calls and clone size come from that table. The sample has under 350,000 clones on record, around nine tenths of them singletons. The biggest ten clones account for under 2.5% of the sample.

The receptor's source is a man aged 50-60 years with acute or convalescent COVID-19. Material for sequencing was peripheral blood. The V and J genes are TRBV13 and TRBJ1-1; there is no confident call for the D gene. CDR3 protein: CASSLRGVEAFF. The bases are TGTGCCAGCAGCTTACGGGGAGTTGAAGCTTTCTTT.